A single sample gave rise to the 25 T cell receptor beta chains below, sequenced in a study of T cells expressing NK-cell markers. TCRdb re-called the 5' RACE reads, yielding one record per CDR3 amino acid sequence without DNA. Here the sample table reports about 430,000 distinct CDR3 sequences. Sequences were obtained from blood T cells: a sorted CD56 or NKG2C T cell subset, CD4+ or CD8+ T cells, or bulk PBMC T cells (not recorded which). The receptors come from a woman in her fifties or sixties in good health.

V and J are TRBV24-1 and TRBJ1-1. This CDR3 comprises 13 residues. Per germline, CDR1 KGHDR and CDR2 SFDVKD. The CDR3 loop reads CATSDRLRSEAFF.

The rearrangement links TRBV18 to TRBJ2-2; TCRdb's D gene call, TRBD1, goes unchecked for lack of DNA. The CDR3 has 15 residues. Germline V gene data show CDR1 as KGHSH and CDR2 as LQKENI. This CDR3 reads CASSPVQGESGELFF.

The CDR3 is CASSSPGTGGPQHF. The rearrangement links TRBV7-2 to TRBJ1-5; TCRdb's assignment of TRBD1 cannot be checked, as there is no DNA. The CDR3 extends over 14 amino acids. The germline gives CDR1 SGHTA, CDR2 FQGNSA.

CDR3 sequence: CASSQSQGARNTEAFF. V and J are TRBV3-1 and TRBJ1-1; the TCRdb call, TRBD1, lacks DNA for checking. Germline V gene data show CDR1 as LGHDT and CDR2 as YNNKEL (reference sequence). This CDR3 has 16 residues.

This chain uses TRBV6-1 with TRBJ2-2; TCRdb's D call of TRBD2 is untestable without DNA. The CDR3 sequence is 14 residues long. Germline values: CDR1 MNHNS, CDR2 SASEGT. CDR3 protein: CASTGLAVTGELFF.

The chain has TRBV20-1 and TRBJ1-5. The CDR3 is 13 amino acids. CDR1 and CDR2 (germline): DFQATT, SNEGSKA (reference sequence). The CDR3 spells CSASSGAGAPQHF.

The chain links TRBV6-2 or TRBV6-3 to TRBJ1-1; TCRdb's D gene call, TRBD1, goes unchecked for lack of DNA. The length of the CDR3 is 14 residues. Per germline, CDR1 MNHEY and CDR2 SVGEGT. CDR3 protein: CASSTPDRGRRAFF.

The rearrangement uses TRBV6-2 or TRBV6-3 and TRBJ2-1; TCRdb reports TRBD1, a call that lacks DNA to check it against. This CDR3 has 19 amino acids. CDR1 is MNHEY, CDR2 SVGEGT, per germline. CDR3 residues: CASSPGPLRGSRAYNEQFF.

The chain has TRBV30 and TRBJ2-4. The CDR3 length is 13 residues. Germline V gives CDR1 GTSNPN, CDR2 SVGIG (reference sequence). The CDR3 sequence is CACSGYKKNIQYF.

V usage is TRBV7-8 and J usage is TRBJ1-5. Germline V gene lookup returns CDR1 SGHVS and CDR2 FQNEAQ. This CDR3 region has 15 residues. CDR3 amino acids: CASSLGGRLYQPQHF.

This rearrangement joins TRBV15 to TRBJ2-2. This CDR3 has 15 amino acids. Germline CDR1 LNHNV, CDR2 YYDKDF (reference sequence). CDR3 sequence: CATSSNHEITGELFF.

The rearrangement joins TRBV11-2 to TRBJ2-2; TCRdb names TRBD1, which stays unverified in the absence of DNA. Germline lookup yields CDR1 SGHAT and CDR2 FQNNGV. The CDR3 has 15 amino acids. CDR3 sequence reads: CASSVQATNTGELFF.

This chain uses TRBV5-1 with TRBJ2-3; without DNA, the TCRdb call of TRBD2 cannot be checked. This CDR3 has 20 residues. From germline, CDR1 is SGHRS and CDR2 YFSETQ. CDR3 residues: CASSLRRTSGSFGAADTQYF.

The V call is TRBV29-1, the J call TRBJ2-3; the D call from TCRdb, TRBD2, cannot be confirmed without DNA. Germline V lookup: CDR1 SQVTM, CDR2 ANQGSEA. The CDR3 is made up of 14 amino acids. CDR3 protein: CSVQLAGGIDTQYF.

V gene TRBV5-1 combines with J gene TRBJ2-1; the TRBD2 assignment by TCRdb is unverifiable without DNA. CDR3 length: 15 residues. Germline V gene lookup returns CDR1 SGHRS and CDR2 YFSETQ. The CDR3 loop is CASSLETSGGNEQFF.

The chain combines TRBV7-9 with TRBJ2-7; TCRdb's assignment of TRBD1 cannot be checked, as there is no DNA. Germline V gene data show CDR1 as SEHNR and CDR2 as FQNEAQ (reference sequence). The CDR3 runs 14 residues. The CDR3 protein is CASSSGQVVDEQYF.

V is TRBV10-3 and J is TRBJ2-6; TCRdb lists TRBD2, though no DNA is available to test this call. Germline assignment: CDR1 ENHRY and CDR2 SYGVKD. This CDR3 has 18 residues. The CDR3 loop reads CAISEVPAGGTGANVLTF.

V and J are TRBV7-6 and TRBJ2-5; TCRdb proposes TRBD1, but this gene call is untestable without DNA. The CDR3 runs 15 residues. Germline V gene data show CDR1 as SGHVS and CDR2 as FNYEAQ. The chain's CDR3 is CASSLTRTAQETQYF.

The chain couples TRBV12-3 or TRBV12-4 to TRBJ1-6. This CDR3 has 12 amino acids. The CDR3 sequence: CASRSRVSPLHF.

This CDR3 is CASSRGTSGVRSSTDTQYF. This chain links TRBV4-2 with TRBJ2-3; TCRdb picks TRBD2, but there is no DNA to check that call. The CDR3 has 19 residues. The germline CDR1 and CDR2 sequences are LGHNA and YNFKEQ.

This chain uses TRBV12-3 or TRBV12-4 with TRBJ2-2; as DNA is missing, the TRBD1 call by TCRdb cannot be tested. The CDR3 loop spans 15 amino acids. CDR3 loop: CASSPNRVVTGELFF.

CDR3 sequence: CASSRGLAGEGAKFF. V and J are TRBV4-1 and TRBJ2-1; absent DNA, TCRdb's TRBD2 call cannot be checked. The CDR3 extends over 15 amino acids. Germline values: CDR1 MGHRA, CDR2 YSYEKL.

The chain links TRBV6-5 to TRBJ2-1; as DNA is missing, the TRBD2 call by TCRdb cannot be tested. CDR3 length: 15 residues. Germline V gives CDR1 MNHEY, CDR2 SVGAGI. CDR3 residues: CASRNSGRASDEQFF.

The CDR3 loop reads CSARVVTGYNEQFF. This chain links TRBV20-1 with TRBJ2-1. The CDR3 covers 14 residues. The V gene's germline CDR1 is DFQATT and CDR2 SNEGSKA (reference sequence).

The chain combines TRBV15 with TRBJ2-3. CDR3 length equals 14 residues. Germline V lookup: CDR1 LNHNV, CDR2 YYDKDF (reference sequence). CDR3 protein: CATSRSSSTDTQYF.